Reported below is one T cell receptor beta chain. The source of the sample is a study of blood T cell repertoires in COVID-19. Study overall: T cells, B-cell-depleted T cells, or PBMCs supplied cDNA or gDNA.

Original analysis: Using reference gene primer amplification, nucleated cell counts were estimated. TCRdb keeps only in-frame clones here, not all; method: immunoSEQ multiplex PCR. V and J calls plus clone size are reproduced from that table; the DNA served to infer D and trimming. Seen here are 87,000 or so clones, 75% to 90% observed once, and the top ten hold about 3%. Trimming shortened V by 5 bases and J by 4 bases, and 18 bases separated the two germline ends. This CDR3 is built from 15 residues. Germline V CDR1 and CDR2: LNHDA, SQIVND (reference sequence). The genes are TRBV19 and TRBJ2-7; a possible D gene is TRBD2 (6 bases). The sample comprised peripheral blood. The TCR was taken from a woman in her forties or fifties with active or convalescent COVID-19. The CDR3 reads CASSLYGGSSYEQYF. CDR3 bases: TGTGCCAGTAGTTTATACGGGGGTAGTTCTTACGAGCAGTACTTC.